This is a list of T cell receptor beta chains from one sample in a study of cytomegalovirus exposure and HLA in healthy donors. Profiling relied on immunoSEQ multiplex PCR, and the TCRdb table lists in-frame clones only, not all of them. The table includes about 140,000 clones, roughly four fifths detected once. Sequencing was performed on PBMCs. These receptors all stem from a woman aged 50 to 60 in good health and CMV-seropositive. CDR3s include the opening cysteine and the closing phenylalanine or tryptophan. The D gene is left open where the match is weak. The size field is filled for only some rows; it gives once, few, many or a size class.

D,J,V,size,DNA,CDR3
TRBD1,TRBJ1-2,TRBV30,NA,TGTGCCTGGGCACGGGACAGGGTGGGGATGGGCTATGGCTACACCTTC,CAWARDRVGMGYGYTF
NA,TRBJ2-7,TRBV5-1,NA,TGCGCCAGCAGCTTGGTTGCCACAGGCTACGAGCAGTACTTC,CASSLVATGYEQYF
NA,TRBJ1-3,TRBV30,NA,TGTGCCTGGAGCGACGGGTCCTTCTCTGGAAACACCATATATTTT,CAWSDGSFSGNTIYF
TRBD2,TRBJ2-2,TRBV11-2,once,TGTGCCAGCACCCTATTGCGGGGGGGGCCGGGCGGGGAGCTGTTTTTT,CASTLLRGGPGGELFF
TRBD2,TRBJ2-7,TRBV18,NA,TGTGCCAGCTCACCAGGGACTAGCTCCTACGAGCAGTACTTC,CASSPGTSSYEQYF
NA,TRBJ1-2,TRBV7-9,NA,TGTGCCAGCAGCTTAGTCAGTAGGGAGAGCTATGGCTACACCTTC,CASSLVSRESYGYTF
TRBD2,TRBJ2-7,TRBV9,once,TGTGCCAGCAGCGTAGGTCTAGCGGGAGGCCCCTCGGACGAGCAGTACTTC,CASSVGLAGGPSDEQYF
TRBD2,TRBJ2-2,TRBV2,NA,TGTGCCAGCAGCTCTAGCGGGGGAGCAGTCGGGGAGCTGTTTTTT,CASSSSGGAVGELFF
TRBD2,TRBJ2-2,TRBV5-1,once,TGCGCCAGCAGCTTGATAGCGGGAGGGACCGGGGAGCTGTTTTTT,CASSLIAGGTGELFF
NA,TRBJ1-5,TRBV10-3,once,TGTGCCTTCAGCAAAGAACTAAATCAGCCCCAGCATTTT,CAFSKELNQPQHF
TRBD1,TRBJ1-3,TRBV4-2,NA,TGTGCCAGCAGCCAAGCGCCCGGCAAATCCGGGACAGAATATTTT,CASSQAPGKSGTEYF
TRBD1,TRBJ2-3,TRBV15,NA,TGTGCCACCAGGCGTGACAGGGGCGATACGCAGTATTTT,CATRRDRGDTQYF
TRBD1,TRBJ1-2,TRBV5-8,NA,TGTGCCAGCACCCCAATGACAGGGCGAACCCCAACAGACTATGGCTACACCTTC,CASTPMTGRTPTDYGYTF
NA,TRBJ2-3,TRBV21-1,NA,NA,CASSKAVVGQGSDTQYF
TRBD2,TRBJ2-1,TRBV7-3,once,TGTGCCAGCAGCCGCACCGGGACTAGCGGGAGGGCGACCAATGAGCAGTTCTTC,CASSRTGTSGRATNEQFF
NA,TRBJ1-2,TRBV6-6,NA,TGTGCCAGCAGTATACTCGGAGCTAACTATGGCTACACCTTC,CASSILGANYGYTF
NA,TRBJ2-1,TRBV28,NA,TGTGCCAGCAGGGGGCGGTCGAGCTCCTACAATGAGCAGTTCTTC,CASRGRSSSYNEQFF
NA,TRBJ2-3,TRBV28,few,TGTGCCAGCAGTTCTCTGGCGACAGATAAGCTCACAGATACGCAGTATTTT,CASSSLATDKLTDTQYF
NA,TRBJ1-1,TRBV25-1,NA,TGTGCCAGCACGACGGAGATGAACACTGAAGCTTTCTTT,CASTTEMNTEAFF
TRBD1,TRBJ1-5,TRBV2,NA,TGTGCCAGGGGACAGGGGGGTGGGGGGCCCCAGCATTTT,CARGQGGGGPQHF
TRBD2,TRBJ2-7,TRBV2,NA,TGTGCCAGCGACGGGACTAGCGGGATGGGCGAGCAGTACTTC,CASDGTSGMGEQYF
NA,TRBJ2-6,TRBV7-3,NA,TGTGCCAGCAGCTTAGGCAGGGCGGCTGGGGCCAACGTCCTGACTTTC,CASSLGRAAGANVLTF
NA,TRBJ2-5,TRBV19,few,TGTGCCAGTAGTATTTGGCCTTCAGAGACCCAGTACTTC,CASSIWPSETQYF
NA,TRBJ1-4,TRBV4-2,NA,TGTGCCAGCAGCCAAGATACCTTTCGAGCAACTAATGAAAAACTGTTTTTT,CASSQDTFRATNEKLFF
NA,TRBJ2-7,TRBV5-1,NA,TGCGCCAGCAGCTTGATCAGCCCGGGACTCTCCTACGAGCAGTACTTC,CASSLISPGLSYEQYF
TRBD1,TRBJ1-3,TRBV6-5,NA,TGTGCCAGCAGCTACACAGGGGGCTACACCGACACCATATATTTT,CASSYTGGYTDTIYF
NA,TRBJ1-4,TRBV7-7,NA,TGTGCTAGCAGCCAGGGACAAAATGAAAAACTGTTTTTT,CASSQGQNEKLFF
TRBD2,TRBJ2-2,TRBV7-2,NA,TGTGCCAGCAGCTTAGCGCGGGGGAGGGAGCTGTTTTTT,CASSLARGRELFF
TRBD1,TRBJ1-4,TRBV30,NA,TGTGCCTGGAGGAATAGACAGGGAGCGGAAAAACTGTTTTTT,CAWRNRQGAEKLFF